The next 29 T cell receptor beta chains were all read from a single sample in a study of Ad26.COV2.S vaccination and SARS-CoV-2 variants. Produced via immunoSEQ multiplex PCR; TCRdb's table is partial and in-frame only. The sample lists 180,000 or so clones, roughly nine tenths occurring once. The material was peripheral blood, obtained after recovery from COVID-19. The receptors here all came from a human donor who had recovered from COVID-19.

This clone came up a few times. The rearrangement joins TRBV7-3 to TRBJ2-2; no clear D. The CDR3 has 13 amino acids. Trimming took off 2 bases at V and 6 bases at J, with 7 bases between the two ends. CDR1 is SGHTA and CDR2 is FQGTGA in the germline V gene. The CDR3 DNA sequence: TGTGCCAGCAGCTTAGGGCGGTCCGGGGAGCTGTTTTTT. Translated: CASSLGRSGELFF.

This clone has a single count. The chain is built from TRBV7-9 and TRBJ2-1; 9 positions match TRBD1. J lost 16 bases, V lost 10 bases, and 8 bases had no gene match. The germline CDR1 and CDR2 sequences are SEHNR and FQNEAQ (reference sequence). This CDR3 comprises 10 residues. DNA for the CDR3: TGTGCCACCGGGGGACAGGGTGAATTCTTC. This encodes CATGGQGEFF. The full variable domain, rest sourced from reference TRBV7-9 and TRBJ2-1, is DTGVSQNPRHKITKRGQNVTFRCDPISEHNRLYWYRQTLGQGPEFLTYFQNEAQLEKSRLLSDRFSAERPKGSFSTLEIQRTEQGDSAMYLCATGGQGEFFGPGTRLTVL.

V gene TRBV5-6 combines with J gene TRBJ1-2, with D hard to call. The germline V gene encodes CDR1 SGHDT and CDR2 YYEEEE. CDR3 length: 13 residues. Between the trimmed V and J ends, which lost 3 bases and 4 bases, there was a span of 10 bases. Here the CDR3 reads CASSSGSSYGYTF. The CDR3, as DNA: TGTGCCAGCAGCTCAGGCAGTTCCTATGGCTACACCTTC.

CDR3 nucleotides: TGTGCCAGCAGTGGGCTCAGTGAGGGCTACACCTTC. Amino acid sequence: CASSGLSEGYTF. The V gene is TRBV2, the J gene TRBJ1-2; no reliable D call. V shed 4 bases and J shed 8 bases, with 11 bases lying between them. Germline CDR1 SNHLY, CDR2 FYNNEI. The CDR3 length is 12 residues.

The chain is built from TRBV19 and TRBJ2-1, with TRBD2 identical over 15 bases. Germline V gene data show CDR1 as LNHDA and CDR2 as SQIVND (reference sequence). The CDR3 is 15 residues long. J lost 7 bases, V lost 10 bases, and 8 bases had no gene match. The CDR3: CAKWTSGRAANEQFF. The DNA for the CDR3 is TGTGCCAAATGGACTAGCGGGAGGGCCGCGAATGAGCAGTTCTTC.

CDR3 amino acids: CASSLPGGNTGELFF. CDR3 DNA: TGCGCCAGCAGCTTACCAGGGGGGAACACCGGGGAGCTGTTTTTT. The rearrangement links TRBV5-1 to TRBJ2-2; 7 bases map to TRBD1. Germline CDR1 reads SGHRS; CDR2 reads YFSETQ. V shed 2 bases and J 1 base; nucleotides not matched to a gene: 2. The CDR3 length is 15 residues.

The chain couples TRBV2 to TRBJ2-1; D is unclear. Between the trimmed V and J ends, which lost 0 bases and 10 bases, there was a span of 16 bases. The germline V gene has CDR1 SNHLY and CDR2 FYNNEI. The CDR3 runs to 15 residues. Written as DNA, the CDR3 is TGTGCCAGCAGTGAAGCGCCCCAAGCTCGTCAGGAGCAGTTCTTC. Protein: CASSEAPQARQEQFF.

The gene calls are TRBV11-3 and TRBJ2-1; maybe TRBD1 (5 bases). This CDR3 has 13 amino acids. Germline CDR1 SGHNT, CDR2 YENEEA. Trimming stripped 1 base from V and 10 bases from J, with 11 bases between. The CDR3 DNA reads as TGTGCCAGCAGCTTAGGACAGCGCGCGGAGCAGTTCTTC. It encodes CASSLGQRAEQFF.

This clone was counted between two and nine times. The chain combines TRBV7-2 with TRBJ1-6; D might be TRBD1 (5 bases). CDR3 length equals 15 residues. Trimming shortened V by 4 bases and J by 7 bases, and 14 bases separated the two germline ends. Germline CDR1 SGHTA, CDR2 FQGNSA. The CDR3 sequence: CASSSSGARNSPLHF. In nucleotides, the CDR3 is TGTGCCAGCAGCTCATCCGGGGCACGCAATTCACCCCTCCACTTT.

The gene calls are TRBV2 and TRBJ2-5; TRBD1 matches 7 bases. Germline V CDR1 and CDR2: SNHLY, FYNNEI. V shed 2 bases and J 7 bases; nucleotides not matched to a gene: 4. CDR3 length: 13 residues. CDR3 coding DNA: TGTGCCAGCAGTGAACGGTCAGGGGGGACCCAGTACTTC. Amino acid sequence: CASSERSGGTQYF.

This clone has a single count. The chain combines TRBV10-3 with TRBJ2-7, with D unresolved. V was pared by 2 bases and J by 6 bases, with 11 bases between. The CDR3 has 13 residues. Per germline, CDR1 ENHRY and CDR2 SYGVKD. Here the CDR3 DNA reads TGTGCCATCAGTGAGCTGATTCCGGGCGAGCAGTACTTC. Residues: CAISELIPGEQYF.

This sequence joins TRBV6-5 and TRBJ2-2, with D hard to call. V lost 0 bases, J lost 5 bases, and 10 bases lay in between. The germline V gene has CDR1 MNHEY and CDR2 SVGAGI. This CDR3 contains 15 residues. CDR3 nucleotides: TGTGCCAGCAGTTACTCTCCATCCTATACCGGGGAGCTGTTTTTT. This gives the protein CASSYSPSYTGELFF.

The chain links TRBV13 to TRBJ2-1, with D perhaps matching TRBD1 (5 bases). The V gene's germline CDR1 is PRHDT and CDR2 FYEKMQ (reference sequence). This CDR3 has 15 amino acids. Trimming pared 0 bases from V and 8 bases from J, leaving 14 bases between. CDR3 region: CASSLGTASLYEQFF. The DNA for the CDR3 is TGTGCCAGCAGCTTAGGGACAGCTTCTCTCTATGAGCAGTTCTTC.

DNA for the CDR3: TGTGCCAGCAGCCGCCCGGCCACAGGGGGCACTGAAGCTTTCTTT. Its translation: CASSRPATGGTEAFF. This chain uses TRBV3-1 (or the pseudogene TRBV3-2) with TRBJ1-1; 8 bases are a match to TRBD1. This CDR3 has 15 amino acids. Looked up from germline, CDR1 is LGHDT and CDR2 is YNNKEL (reference sequence). Germline trimming cut 4 bases from V and 4 bases from J; bases unmatched to any gene: 8.

This chain uses TRBV11-2 with TRBJ2-1; 9 nucleotides match TRBD1. CDR1 is SGHAT and CDR2 is FQNNGV in the germline V gene. This CDR3 region has 15 residues. The V and J ends lost 5 bases and 2 bases, in that order; junction bases with no gene match: 4. The CDR3 DNA reads as TGTGCCAGCAGCCAGGACAGGGGAGCCTACAATGAGCAGTTCTTC. It codes for CASSQDRGAYNEQFF.

The chain carries TRBV6-5 and TRBJ1-5; no clear D gene. Germline values: CDR1 MNHEY, CDR2 SVGAGI. The length of the CDR3 is 13 residues. Trimming shortened V by 7 bases and J by 0 bases, and 7 bases separated the two germline ends. The CDR3 spells CASTPYSNQPQHF. The CDR3 nucleotides are TGTGCCAGCACCCCTTATAGCAATCAGCCCCAGCATTTT.

This rearrangement joins TRBV9 to TRBJ2-7; unclear D gene. The CDR3 runs to 11 residues. Deletions cut 3 bases from V and 7 bases from J, with 8 bases between. The V gene's germline CDR1 is SGDLS and CDR2 YYNGEE. Written as DNA, the CDR3 is TGTGCCAGCAGCGGAACGGGTGAGCAGTACTTC. Its protein product is CASSGTGEQYF.

The count of this clone is one. The chain combines TRBV2 with TRBJ2-7; D call uncertain. With 7 bases removed from V and 10 bases from J, the gap between germline ends came to 17 bases. Looked up from germline, CDR1 is SNHLY and CDR2 is FYNNEI. This CDR3 is 12 amino acids long. The CDR3 DNA reads as TGTGCCAGCAAACCGGCGGCGTTGGTTCAGTACTTC. Translation: CASKPAALVQYF.

This clone was seen once. Distinct nucleotide sequences in the sample also encode this CDR3. The V gene is TRBV3-1 (or the pseudogene TRBV3-2), the J gene TRBJ2-7; D might be TRBD2 (5 bases). Trimming left V 1 base short and J 4 bases short, with 5 bases between. Per germline, CDR1 LGHDT and CDR2 YNNKEL (reference sequence). The CDR3 contains 12 residues. The CDR3 sequence: CASSQAGYEQYF. The CDR3 DNA sequence: TGTGCCAGCAGCCAAGCGGGGTACGAGCAGTACTTC.

The CDR3 nucleotides read TGCGCCAGCAGCGCGGACGGGCCTAGCACAGATACGCAGTATTTT. Protein: CASSADGPSTDTQYF. This rearrangement joins TRBV5-1 to TRBJ2-3; no clear D. V was cut by 4 bases and J by 0 bases, with 12 bases left in between. The CDR3 contains 15 residues. Per the germline V gene, CDR1 is SGHRS and CDR2 is YFSETQ. The full variable domain, in which reference TRBV5-1 and TRBJ2-3 provide the parts outside the CDR3, is KAGVTQTPRYLIKTRGQQVTLSCSPISGHRSVSWYQQTPGQGLQFLFEYFSETQRNKGNFPGRFSGRQFSNSRSEMNVSTLELGDSALYLCASSADGPSTDTQYFGPGTRLTVL.

The gene calls are TRBV7-3 and TRBJ2-6, with D tentatively TRBD1 (6 bases). The CDR3 totals 18 residues. CDR1 SGHTA and CDR2 FQGTGA come from the germline V gene. The V gene lost 0 bases and the J gene lost 1 base, with 13 bases spanning the gap. The CDR3 protein is CASSLTGTGLSGANVLTF. CDR3 in DNA: TGTGCCAGCAGCTTAACCGGAACAGGGTTGTCTGGGGCCAACGTCCTGACTTTC. Complete variable domain (other parts from reference TRBV7-3 and TRBJ2-6): GAGVSQTPSNKVTEKGKYVELRCDPISGHTALYWYRQSLGQGPEFLIYFQGTGAADDSGLPNDRFFAVRPEGSVSTLKIQRTERGDSAVYLCASSLTGTGLSGANVLTFGAGSRLTVL.

The chain joins TRBV29-1 to TRBJ2-3, with TRBD1 as a possible D gene (5 bases). Between the trimmed V and J ends, which lost 7 bases and 2 bases, there was a span of 13 bases. CDR3 size: 13 residues. CDR1 and CDR2 (germline): SQVTM, ANQGSEA. The CDR3 protein is CSGQRGHTDTQYF. DNA for the CDR3: TGCAGCGGACAAAGAGGACACACAGATACGCAGTATTTT.

The rearrangement uses TRBV5-4 and TRBJ2-4; 9 bases are shared with TRBD1. CDR1 SGHNT and CDR2 YYREEE come from the germline V gene (reference sequence). There are 15 residues in the CDR3. The V segment lost 0 bases and the J segment 5 bases; nucleotides outside the gene matches: 3. CDR3 sequence: CASSLGTGVENIQYF. The CDR3 DNA is TGTGCCAGCAGCTTGGGGACAGGGGTGGAAAACATTCAGTACTTC.

V gene TRBV30 combines with J gene TRBJ1-1, with D unresolved. The CDR3 consists of 11 residues. Germline CDR1 is GTSNPN and CDR2 is SVGIG (reference sequence). V was shortened by 0 bases and J by 10 bases, with 9 bases between the two germline ends. CDR3 amino acids: CAWSVERGAFF. The CDR3 bases are TGTGCCTGGAGTGTGGAGCGAGGAGCTTTCTTT. Full variable domain (rest looked up from reference TRBV30 and TRBJ1-1): SQTIHQWPATLVQPVGSPLSLECTVEGTSNPNLYWYRQAAGRGLQLLFYSVGIGQISSEVPQNLSASRPQDRQFILSSKKLLLSDSGFYLCAWSVERGAFFGQGTRLTVV.

The rearrangement uses TRBV7-9 and TRBJ2-5; no clear D gene. The CDR3 has 12 amino acids. Germline-derived CDR1 and CDR2 are SEHNR and FQNEAQ (reference sequence). The V and J ends lost 8 bases and 5 bases respectively, with 12 bases between them. CDR3 sequence (DNA): TGTGCCAGCGGGAAATCGGGTGAGACCCAGTACTTC. Translation gives CASGKSGETQYF. The whole variable domain, filled in from reference TRBV7-9 and TRBJ2-5, reads DTGVSQNPRHKITKRGQNVTFRCDPISEHNRLYWYRQTLGQGPEFLTYFQNEAQLEKSRLLSDRFSAERPKGSFSTLEIQRTEQGDSAMYLCASGKSGETQYFGPGTRLLVL.

The chain is built from TRBV7-9 and TRBJ1-1, with 11 bases identical to TRBD1. The CDR3 is made up of 15 amino acids. Trimming took 4 bases from V and 3 from J; bases not matched to a gene: 4. Germline CDR1 reads SEHNR; CDR2 reads FQNEAQ (reference sequence). The CDR3 sequence: CASSWTGGGDTEAFF. The DNA of the CDR3 is TGTGCCAGCAGCTGGACAGGGGGCGGCGACACTGAAGCTTTCTTT.

V usage is TRBV10-3 and J usage is TRBJ2-1; 9 bases line up with TRBD1. Losses at the gene ends were 7 bases for V and 6 bases for J; bases not matched to a gene: 10. CDR3 length: 15 amino acids. The germline CDR1 and CDR2 sequences are ENHRY and SYGVKD. In nucleotides, the CDR3 is TGTGCCATCACCCTGGGACAGGGCCCATCCAATGAGCAGTTCTTC. Protein sequence: CAITLGQGPSNEQFF.

This chain links TRBV28 with TRBJ1-2, with D unclear. Trimming removed 1 base from V and 2 bases from J, with 11 bases in between. Per germline, CDR1 MDHEN and CDR2 SYDVKM. The CDR3 is 15 residues long. CDR3 amino acids: CASSLLRTLNYGYTF. The CDR3 bases are TGTGCCAGCAGTTTATTGCGGACGCTAAACTATGGCTACACCTTC.

J is TRBJ1-4 and V is TRBV30, with 8 bases aligning to TRBD1. J gave up 4 bases and V 4 bases, and 8 bases lay outside the gene matches. The CDR3 length is 15 residues. From germline, CDR1 is GTSNPN and CDR2 SVGIG (reference sequence). CDR3 sequence reads: CAWTLQGVVNEKLFF. CDR3 sequence (DNA): TGTGCCTGGACCCTACAGGGGGTTGTTAATGAAAAACTGTTTTTT.